This TCR beta chain is from a study of beta chain features in type 1 diabetes. This CDR3 is 14 amino acids long. Germline values: CDR1 ENHRY, CDR2 SYGVKD. The J segment lost 3 bases and the V segment lost 11 bases, leaving 9 bases of the junction unmatched. Sequenced material consisted of expressed TCRB transcripts (all of the isolated RNA was reverse transcribed). Clones were read by immunoSEQ multiplex PCR, and TCRdb kept only the in-frame ones, dropping some. The data hold hundreds of thousands of clones, with around 16% observed a single time. The origin of this receptor is a man between 18 and 29 years old in good health. The rearrangement links TRBV10-3 to TRBJ1-5; 8 nucleotides line up with TRBD1. Sequencing was performed on naive CD4+ T cells from blood. This chain's CDR3 is CAGGGQGYNQPQHF. In nucleotides, the CDR3 is TGTGCCGGGGGTGGACAGGGATACAATCAGCCCCAGCATTTT.